This is a list of T cell receptor beta chains from one sample in a study of Graves' ophthalmopathy and Graves' hyperthyroidism. TCRdb re-analysed the multiplex PCR reads in MiXCR, keeping a single row per CDR3 protein. The sample includes some 200,000 distinct CDR3 sequences, just under 30% of them seen just once. Sequenced sample: peripheral blood. These receptors were obtained from a man aged 45 to 65 with Graves' ophthalmopathy. The CDR3 runs from the conserved cysteine through the conserved F or W. The D gene is left open where the match is weak. A clone size is listed for some rows: how often the clone was seen (once, few, many), or a class if it is expanded.

V gene: TRBV12-3/TRBV12-4; clone size: .; D gene: .; J gene: TRBJ1-6; CDR3 protein: CASRKGHYNSPLHF; CDR3 DNA: TGTGCCAGCAGGAAGGGACATTATAATTCACCCCTCCACTTT
V gene: TRBV6-6; clone size: many; D gene: TRBD1; J gene: TRBJ2-2; CDR3 protein: CASSTGTGEGGELFF; CDR3 DNA: TGTGCCAGCAGTACCGGGACAGGGGAAGGCGGGGAGCTGTTTTTT
V gene: TRBV6-1; clone size: .; D gene: .; J gene: TRBJ1-5; CDR3 protein: CASSKVGMGNQPQHF; CDR3 DNA: TGTGCCAGCAGTAAAGTAGGGATGGGCAATCAGCCCCAGCATTTT
V gene: TRBV5-1; clone size: many; D gene: TRBD2; J gene: TRBJ2-7; CDR3 protein: CASSLRRDYSTEQYF; CDR3 DNA: TGCGCCAGCAGCTTGCGACGGGACTACTCAACAGAGCAGTACTTC
V gene: TRBV11-1; clone size: many; D gene: TRBD1; J gene: TRBJ2-2; CDR3 protein: CASRDRGSTGELFF; CDR3 DNA: TGTGCCAGTCGGGACAGGGGATCAACCGGGGAGCTGTTTTTT
V gene: TRBV19; clone size: many; D gene: TRBD1; J gene: TRBJ1-5; CDR3 protein: CASQRGQGLNQPQHF; CDR3 DNA: TGTGCCAGCCAAAGGGGGCAGGGTCTCAATCAGCCCCAGCATTTT
V gene: TRBV29-1; clone size: many; D gene: TRBD1; J gene: TRBJ2-7; CDR3 protein: CSVEDPDRDYEQYF; CDR3 DNA: TGCAGCGTTGAAGACCCCGACAGGGACTACGAGCAGTACTTC
V gene: TRBV4-3; clone size: many; D gene: TRBD2; J gene: TRBJ2-7; CDR3 protein: CASSPTVGLDNEQYF; CDR3 DNA: TGCGCCAGCAGCCCTACCGTGGGACTAGATAACGAGCAGTACTTC
V gene: TRBV7-8; clone size: .; D gene: .; J gene: TRBJ1-1; CDR3 protein: CASSLAWAGNAEAFF; CDR3 DNA: TGTGCCAGCAGCTTAGCGTGGGCCGGGAACGCTGAAGCTTTCTTT
V gene: TRBV13; clone size: many; D gene: .; J gene: TRBJ1-1; CDR3 protein: CASSGPEGVNTEAFF; CDR3 DNA: TGTGCCAGCAGCGGACCGGAGGGGGTGAACACTGAAGCTTTCTTT
V gene: TRBV5-1; clone size: many; D gene: TRBD2; J gene: TRBJ2-7; CDR3 protein: CASSTGGGYLYEQYF; CDR3 DNA: TGCGCCAGCAGCACAGGCGGGGGTTACCTCTACGAGCAGTACTTC
V gene: TRBV24-1; clone size: many; D gene: .; J gene: TRBJ2-2; CDR3 protein: CGPVGRELFF; CDR3 DNA: TGTGGCCCAGTCGGAAGGGAGCTGTTTTTT
V gene: TRBV7-9; clone size: many; D gene: TRBD2; J gene: TRBJ2-5; CDR3 protein: CASSPIGNLAEETQYF; CDR3 DNA: TGTGCCAGCAGCCCTATTGGGAATCTAGCGGAAGAGACCCAGTACTTC
V gene: TRBV2; clone size: many; D gene: .; J gene: TRBJ1-2; CDR3 protein: CASRDVAGGYTF; CDR3 DNA: TGTGCCAGCAGAGACGTCGCTGGGGGCTACACCTTC
V gene: TRBV6-1; clone size: many; D gene: TRBD1; J gene: TRBJ1-1; CDR3 protein: CASSVFSAGGSTEAFF; CDR3 DNA: TGTGCCAGCAGTGTTTTTTCGGCAGGGGGTAGTACTGAAGCTTTCTTT
V gene: TRBV27; clone size: many; D gene: TRBD2; J gene: TRBJ2-1; CDR3 protein: CASSSTSGAHNEQFF; CDR3 DNA: TGTGCCAGCAGTTCGACTAGCGGAGCCCACAATGAGCAGTTCTTC
V gene: TRBV4-1; clone size: .; D gene: .; J gene: TRBJ1-1; CDR3 protein: CASSLFSAWGTEAFF; CDR3 DNA: TGCGCCAGCAGCCTATTTTCTGCCTGGGGCACTGAAGCTTTCTTT
V gene: TRBV10-2; clone size: many; D gene: TRBD1; J gene: TRBJ1-5; CDR3 protein: CASSPWGQDQPQHF; CDR3 DNA: TGCGCCAGCAGCCCCTGGGGACAGGATCAGCCCCAGCATTTT
V gene: TRBV6-5; clone size: .; D gene: .; J gene: TRBJ2-7; CDR3 protein: CASSFQHTASSYEQYF; CDR3 DNA: TGTGCCAGCAGTTTCCAACACACGGCGAGCTCCTACGAGCAGTACTTC
V gene: TRBV15; clone size: .; D gene: .; J gene: TRBJ2-4; CDR3 protein: CATSRAKVVNIQYF; CDR3 DNA: TGTGCCACCAGCAGAGCGAAGGTGGTGAACATTCAGTACTTC
V gene: TRBV12-3/TRBV12-4; clone size: .; D gene: .; J gene: TRBJ2-7; CDR3 protein: CASAGTVGYEQYF; CDR3 DNA: TGTGCCAGTGCCGGGACGGTTGGCTACGAGCAGTACTTC
V gene: TRBV28; clone size: few; D gene: TRBD1; J gene: TRBJ2-5; CDR3 protein: CASSPSGTGETQYF; CDR3 DNA: TGTGCCAGCAGTCCCTCCGGGACAGGAGAGACCCAGTACTTC
V gene: TRBV5-1; clone size: many; D gene: TRBD1; J gene: TRBJ1-2; CDR3 protein: CASSSSGTGVNGYTF; CDR3 DNA: TGCGCCAGCAGCTCCTCCGGGACAGGGGTCAATGGCTACACCTTC
V gene: TRBV12-3/TRBV12-4; clone size: many; D gene: TRBD1; J gene: TRBJ2-7; CDR3 protein: CASRLDRDEQYF; CDR3 DNA: TGTGCCAGCAGACTCGACAGGGACGAGCAGTACTTC
V gene: TRBV24-1; clone size: many; D gene: .; J gene: TRBJ1-5; CDR3 protein: CATSVKLGSYSNQPQHF; CDR3 DNA: TGTGCCACCAGTGTCAAACTGGGATCGTATAGCAATCAGCCCCAGCATTTT
V gene: TRBV6-2/TRBV6-3; clone size: many; D gene: TRBD1; J gene: TRBJ2-7; CDR3 protein: CASSYSSDRPSYEQYF; CDR3 DNA: TGTGCCAGCAGTTACTCCTCGGACAGGCCCTCCTACGAGCAGTACTTC
V gene: TRBV7-9; clone size: many; D gene: .; J gene: TRBJ1-1; CDR3 protein: CASSLGGYWDEAFF; CDR3 DNA: TGTGCCAGCAGCCTCGGAGGGTACTGGGATGAAGCTTTCTTT
V gene: TRBV28; clone size: .; D gene: .; J gene: TRBJ2-7; CDR3 protein: CASSLEVDEQYF; CDR3 DNA: TGTGCCAGCAGTTTAGAAGTGGATGAGCAGTACTTC
V gene: TRBV6-2/TRBV6-3; clone size: many; D gene: TRBD2; J gene: TRBJ2-5; CDR3 protein: CASSHPGASGRFRETQYF; CDR3 DNA: TGTGCCAGCAGTCACCCGGGGGCTAGCGGGAGGTTTAGGGAGACCCAGTACTTC
V gene: TRBV10-3; clone size: many; D gene: .; J gene: TRBJ2-7; CDR3 protein: CAISDRGGAYEQYF; CDR3 DNA: TGTGCCATCAGTGACAGGGGTGGTGCCTACGAGCAGTACTTC